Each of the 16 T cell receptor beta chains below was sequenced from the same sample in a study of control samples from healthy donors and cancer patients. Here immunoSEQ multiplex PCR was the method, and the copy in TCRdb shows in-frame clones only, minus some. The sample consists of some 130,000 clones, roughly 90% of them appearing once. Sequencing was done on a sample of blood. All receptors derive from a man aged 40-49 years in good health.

CDR3 in amino acids: CASSLEGGEQYF. As DNA, the CDR3 is TGTGCCAGCAGCTTAGAAGGGGGCGAGCAGTACTTC. The chain combines TRBV13 with TRBJ2-7; TRBD1 is a possible D gene (6 bases). The CDR3 has 12 residues. Trimming cost V 1 base and J 6 bases, with 7 bases left between them. Per germline, CDR1 PRHDT and CDR2 FYEKMQ (reference sequence).

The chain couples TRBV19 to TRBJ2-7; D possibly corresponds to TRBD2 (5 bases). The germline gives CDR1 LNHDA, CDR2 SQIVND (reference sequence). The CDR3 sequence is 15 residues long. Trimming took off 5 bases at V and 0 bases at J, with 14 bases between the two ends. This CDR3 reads CASSETGMPSYEQYF. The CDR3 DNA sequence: TGTGCCAGTAGTGAAACCGGGATGCCCTCCTACGAGCAGTACTTC. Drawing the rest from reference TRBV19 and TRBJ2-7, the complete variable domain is DGGITQSPKYLFRKEGQNVTLSCEQNLNHDAMYWYRQDPGQGLRLIYYSQIVNDFQKGDIAEGYSVSREKKESFPLTVTSAQKNPTAFYLCASSETGMPSYEQYFGPGTRLTVT.

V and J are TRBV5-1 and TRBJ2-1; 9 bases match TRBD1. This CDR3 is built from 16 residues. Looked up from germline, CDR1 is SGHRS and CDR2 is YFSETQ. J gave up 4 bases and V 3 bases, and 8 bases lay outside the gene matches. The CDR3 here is CASSSDRGFLYNEQFF. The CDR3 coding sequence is TGCGCCAGCAGCTCCGACAGGGGGTTCCTATACAATGAGCAGTTCTTC.

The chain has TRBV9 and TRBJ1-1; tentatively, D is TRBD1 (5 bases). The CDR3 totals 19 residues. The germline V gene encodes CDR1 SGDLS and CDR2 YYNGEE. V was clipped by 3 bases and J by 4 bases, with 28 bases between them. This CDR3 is CASSDLPGARGHYGTEAFF. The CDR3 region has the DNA TGTGCCAGCAGCGACCTCCCCGGGGCAAGGGGTCATTATGGCACTGAAGCTTTCTTT.

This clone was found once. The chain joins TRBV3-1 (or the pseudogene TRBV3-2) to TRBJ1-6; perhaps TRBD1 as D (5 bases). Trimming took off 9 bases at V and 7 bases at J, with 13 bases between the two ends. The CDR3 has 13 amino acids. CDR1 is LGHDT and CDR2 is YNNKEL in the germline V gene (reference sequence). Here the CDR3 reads CASTHSGNSPLHF. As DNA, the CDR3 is TGTGCCAGTACCCACTCAGGGAATTCACCCCTCCACTTT.

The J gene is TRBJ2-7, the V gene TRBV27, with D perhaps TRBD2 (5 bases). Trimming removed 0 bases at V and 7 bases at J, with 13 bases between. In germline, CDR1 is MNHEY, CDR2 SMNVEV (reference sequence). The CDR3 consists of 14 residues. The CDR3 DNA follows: TGTGCCAGCAGTTTATCGGGCTTGGGGAGAGAGCAGTACTTC. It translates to CASSLSGLGREQYF.

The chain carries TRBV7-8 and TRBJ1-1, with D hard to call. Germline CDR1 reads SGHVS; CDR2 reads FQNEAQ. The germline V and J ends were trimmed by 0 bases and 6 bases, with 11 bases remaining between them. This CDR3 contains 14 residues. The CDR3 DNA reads TGTGCCAGCAGCTTAGCGGGTCGAATACCTGAAGCTTTCTTT. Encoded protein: CASSLAGRIPEAFF.

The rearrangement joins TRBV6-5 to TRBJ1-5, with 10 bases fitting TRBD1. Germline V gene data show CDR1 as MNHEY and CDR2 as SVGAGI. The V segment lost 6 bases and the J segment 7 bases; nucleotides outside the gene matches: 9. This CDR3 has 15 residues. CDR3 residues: CASRARTGGSQPQHF. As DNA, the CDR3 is TGTGCCAGCAGGGCTAGGACAGGGGGAAGCCAGCCCCAGCATTTT.

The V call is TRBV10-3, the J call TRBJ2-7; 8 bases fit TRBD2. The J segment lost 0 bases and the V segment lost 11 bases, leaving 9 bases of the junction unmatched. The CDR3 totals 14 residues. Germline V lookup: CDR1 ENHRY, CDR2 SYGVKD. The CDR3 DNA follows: TGTGCCGGTAACGAGCGGGGGTCCTCCTACGAGCAGTACTTC. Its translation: CAGNERGSSYEQYF.

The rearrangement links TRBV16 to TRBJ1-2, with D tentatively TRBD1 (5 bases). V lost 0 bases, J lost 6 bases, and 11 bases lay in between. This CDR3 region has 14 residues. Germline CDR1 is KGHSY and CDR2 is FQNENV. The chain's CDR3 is CASSQSSGANGYTF. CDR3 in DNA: TGTGCCAGCAGCCAATCGTCCGGGGCCAATGGCTACACCTTC.

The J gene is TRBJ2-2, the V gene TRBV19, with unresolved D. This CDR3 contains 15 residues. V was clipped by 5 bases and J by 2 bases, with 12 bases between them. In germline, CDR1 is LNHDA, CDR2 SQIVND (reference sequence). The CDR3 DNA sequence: TGTGCCAGTAGTCTTCGGACGACAAACACCGGGGAGCTGTTTTTT. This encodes CASSLRTTNTGELFF.

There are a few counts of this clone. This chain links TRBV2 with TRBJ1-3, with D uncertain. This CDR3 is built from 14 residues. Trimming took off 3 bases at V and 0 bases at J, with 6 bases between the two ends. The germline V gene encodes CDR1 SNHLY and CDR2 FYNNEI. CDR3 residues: CASSDRRSGNTIYF. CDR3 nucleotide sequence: TGTGCCAGCAGTGATAGGCGCTCTGGAAACACCATATATTTT.

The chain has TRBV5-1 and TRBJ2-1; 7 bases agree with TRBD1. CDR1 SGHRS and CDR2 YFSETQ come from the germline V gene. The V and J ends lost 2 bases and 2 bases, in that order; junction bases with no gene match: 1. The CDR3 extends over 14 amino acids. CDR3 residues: CASSFGTAYNEQFF. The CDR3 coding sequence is TGCGCCAGCAGCTTTGGGACAGCCTACAATGAGCAGTTCTTC.

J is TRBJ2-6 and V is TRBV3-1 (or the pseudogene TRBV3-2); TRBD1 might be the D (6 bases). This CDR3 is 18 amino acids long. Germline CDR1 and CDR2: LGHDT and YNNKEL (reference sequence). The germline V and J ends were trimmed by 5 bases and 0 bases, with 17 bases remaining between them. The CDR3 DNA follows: TGTGCCAGCAGCGTCCGGGCGGCAGGGGCCTCTGGGGCCAACGTCCTGACTTTC. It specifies CASSVRAAGASGANVLTF.

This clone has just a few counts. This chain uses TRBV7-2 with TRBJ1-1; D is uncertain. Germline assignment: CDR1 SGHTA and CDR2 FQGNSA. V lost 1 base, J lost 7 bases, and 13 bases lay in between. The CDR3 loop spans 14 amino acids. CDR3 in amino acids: CASSLDGLLGEAFF. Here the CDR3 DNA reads TGTGCCAGCAGCTTAGACGGACTACTCGGTGAAGCTTTCTTT.

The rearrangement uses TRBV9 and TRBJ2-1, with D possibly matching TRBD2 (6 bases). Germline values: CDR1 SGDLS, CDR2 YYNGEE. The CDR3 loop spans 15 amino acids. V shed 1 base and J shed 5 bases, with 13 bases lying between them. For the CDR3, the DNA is TGTGCCAGCAGCGTATGGGGACTTCGGGACAATGAGCAGTTCTTC. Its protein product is CASSVWGLRDNEQFF.